This TCR beta chain emerged from a study of blood T cells in healthy people across ages. The CDR3 has 15 amino acids. CDR1 is DFQATT and CDR2 is SNEGSKA in the germline V gene (reference sequence). V was pared by 0 bases and J by 2 bases, with 14 bases between. Primers used in a second PCR of about 7 to 12 cycles were a sample-barcoded 5' primer and a J-beta primer mix. MiXCR was run by TCRdb on the 5' RACE reads, yielding one entry per CDR3 protein. The sample holds some 1.4 million distinct CDR3 sequences; around two fifths are singletons and the top ten take roughly 7.9%. This receptor was identified in a woman between 18 and 30 years old in good health. This sequence joins TRBV20-1 and TRBJ2-7, with a tentative D call TRBD2 (6 bases). The sequenced sample was blood. CDR3 DNA: TGCAGTGCTAGAGATGTACCGGGACTGACCTACGAGCAGTACTTC. Its protein is CSARDVPGLTYEQYF.